A selection of T cell receptor beta chains follows, all from one sample in a study of CD8 T cells in ankylosing spondylitis. TCRdb reprocessed the 5' RACE reads via MiXCR and lists one record per CDR3 protein. The sample lists 200,000 to 250,000 distinct CDR3 sequences; roughly 10% were seen once. Source material: blood, either unsorted or a sorted T cell fraction (not recorded which). These receptors all stem from a male donor with ankylosing spondylitis or in good health (not recorded which). Each CDR3 is given with its conserved first and last residue. The D gene is left open where the match is weak. A clone size is listed for some rows: how often the clone was seen (once, few, many), or a class if it is expanded.

>TRBJ2-1|many|TRBV5-6|.
TGTGCCAGCAGCTTGTCGGGAACCTCCTACAATGAGCAGTTCTTC
CASSLSGTSYNEQFF
>TRBJ2-3|few|TRBV30|TRBD2
TGTGCCTGGAGTCGACGGACTAGCTCAGATACGCAGTATTTT
CAWSRRTSSDTQYF
>TRBJ1-6|many|TRBV5-1|.
TGCGCCAGCAGCCCGGGACCGACGAGCTCCTATAATTCACCCCTCCACTTT
CASSPGPTSSYNSPLHF
>TRBJ2-1|many|TRBV5-1|TRBD2
TGCGCCAGCAGCGAGGGACTAGCGGGGGGCAATGAGCAGTTCTTC
CASSEGLAGGNEQFF
>TRBJ1-1|many|TRBV3-1|.
TGTGCCAGCAGCCAAGCTGGCGCCAGGAACACTGAAGCTTTCTTT
CASSQAGARNTEAFF
>TRBJ2-7|many|TRBV3-1|.
TGTGCCAGCAGCCAAGGACACGAGCAGTACTTC
CASSQGHEQYF
>TRBJ1-2|many|TRBV11-2|.
TGTGCCAGCAGCCCCGCTCGGACTAACTATGGCTACACCTTC
CASSPARTNYGYTF
>TRBJ1-4|many|TRBV7-2|.
TGTGCCAGCAGCTTCGCGGCAGGAACTAATGAAAAACTGTTTTTT
CASSFAAGTNEKLFF
>TRBJ1-4|many|TRBV4-1|TRBD1
TGCGCCAGCAGCCAAGATCGGTTTGGGACAGGGTTCGGGGGGTATGAAAAACTGTTTTTT
CASSQDRFGTGFGGYEKLFF
>TRBJ2-1|few|TRBV11-2|TRBD2
TGTGCCAGCAGTTACCCCGACGGCGGGGGGAGCTCCTACAATGAGCAGTTCTTC
CASSYPDGGGSSYNEQFF
>TRBJ2-1|many|TRBV12-3/TRBV12-4|.
TGTGCCAGCAGTTTAGAGGGGCGGTGGTACAATGAGCAGTTCTTC
CASSLEGRWYNEQFF
>TRBJ2-1|many|TRBV27|.
TGTGCCAGCAGTTTGGACGCGAACAATGAGCAGTTCTTC
CASSLDANNEQFF
>TRBJ2-5|few|TRBV29-1|TRBD1
TGCAGCGACTGGGACAGGGCCGAAGAGACCCAGTACTTC
CSDWDRAEETQYF
>TRBJ2-1|.|TRBV30|.
TGTGCCTGGAGTACCCACGCCGGATCTGCGAATGAGCAGTTCTTC
CAWSTHAGSANEQFF
>TRBJ2-1|few|TRBV15|TRBD2
TGTGCCACCCTAGCGGGAGGCTCCTACAATGAGCAGTTCTTC
CATLAGGSYNEQFF
>TRBJ1-1|many|TRBV20-1|.
TGCAGTGCTTCCTCTGGGGGGGACACTGAAGCTTTCTTT
CSASSGGDTEAFF
>TRBJ1-1|.|TRBV5-4|.
TGTGCCAGCAGCTGGGGGACGGGGAACACTGAAGCTTTCTTT
CASSWGTGNTEAFF
>TRBJ1-2|many|TRBV7-9|TRBD1
TGTGCCAGCAGCTTAGCTAGACAGGGTGATGGCTACACCTTC
CASSLARQGDGYTF
>TRBJ1-5|few|TRBV7-2|TRBD1
TGTGCCAGCAGCTATTCCGGGACAGGGACTCAGCCCCAGCATTTT
CASSYSGTGTQPQHF
>TRBJ2-7|many|TRBV20-1|.
TGCAGTGCTAGGGCTACCAGAGACCACGAGCAGTACTTC
CSARATRDHEQYF
>TRBJ2-7|many|TRBV6-5|.
TGTGCCAGCAGTTACTCACTAGGGGCAGGGAAGAGCGAGCAGTACTTC
CASSYSLGAGKSEQYF
>TRBJ2-2|many|TRBV5-1|TRBD1
TGCGCCAGCAGCTCCTCGGGACAGGGGCTTCCCGGGGAGCTGTTTTTT
CASSSSGQGLPGELFF